A selection of T cell receptor beta chains follows, all from one sample in a study of cytomegalovirus exposure and HLA in healthy donors. TCRdb's table, derived via immunoSEQ multiplex PCR, lists solely in-frame clones and lacks some. Among about 150,000 clones listed, 94% were seen once. The sequenced sample consisted of PBMCs. These receptors were collected from a man aged 18 to 30 in good health and CMV-seropositive. Both conserved end residues are part of each CDR3. The D gene is left open where the match is weak. The listing skips clone size in some rows; elsewhere it reads once, few, many or a size class.

d_gene,v_gene,j_gene,abundance,CDR3aa,CDR3nt
NA,TRBV27,TRBJ1-6,NA,CASSLWRGGYNSPLHF,TGTGCCAGCAGTTTATGGAGGGGGGGGTATAATTCACCCCTCCACTTT
NA,TRBV27,TRBJ2-6,NA,CASSLCPCGRGETRYSGANVLTF,TGTGCCAGCAGTTTATGCCCATGCGGCAGGGGAGAAACTAGATACTCTGGGGCCAACGTCCTGACTTTC
NA,TRBV2,TRBJ1-1,NA,CASSVQVNTEAFF,TGTGCCAGCAGTGTACAGGTGAACACTGAAGCTTTCTTT
NA,TRBV2,TRBJ1-5,NA,CASSGEGNQPQHF,TGTGCCAGCAGTGGGGAGGGTAATCAGCCCCAGCATTTT
TRBD2,TRBV5-1,TRBJ2-1,NA,CASSYGTSGSYNEQFF,TGCGCCAGCAGCTATGGGACTAGCGGTTCCTACAATGAGCAGTTCTTC
TRBD1,TRBV10-3,TRBJ1-1,NA,CAISRDRETEAFF,TGTGCCATCAGCCGGGACAGGGAGACTGAAGCTTTCTTT
TRBD1,TRBV9,TRBJ2-5,NA,CASSVGGQGPQETQYF,TGTGCCAGCAGCGTAGGAGGACAGGGTCCCCAAGAGACCCAGTACTTC
NA,TRBV6-5,TRBJ2-6,NA,CASSSGSGANVLTF,TGTGCCAGCAGTTCAGGCTCTGGGGCCAACGTCCTGACTTTC
NA,TRBV7-2,TRBJ2-7,NA,CASSLGLAGEQYF,TGTGCCAGCAGCTTAGGCCTAGCCGGGGAGCAGTACTTC
NA,TRBV19,TRBJ2-7,NA,CASSIGLQGTYEQYF,TGTGCCAGTAGTATCGGTCTCCAGGGGACCTACGAGCAGTACTTC
NA,TRBV5-4,TRBJ2-2,once,CASSSPTGTTGELFF,TGTGCCAGCAGCTCCCCTACAGGGACCACCGGGGAGCTGTTTTTT
NA,TRBV6-5,TRBJ2-2,few,CASAENTGELFF,TGTGCCAGCGCAGAGAACACCGGGGAGCTGTTTTTT
TRBD2,TRBV11-1,TRBJ2-1,NA,CASSLLAGPNNEQFF,TGTGCCAGCAGCTTACTAGCGGGACCAAACAATGAGCAGTTCTTC
NA,TRBV10-3,TRBJ2-3,NA,CAISEGVADTQYF,TGTGCCATCAGTGAGGGGGTAGCGGATACGCAGTATTTT